What follows is one T cell receptor (beta chain) and its context. Its antigen remains unknown. TCRdb passed the reads through MiXCR, listing each CDR3 protein once. The sample lists approximately 100,000 distinct CDR3 sequences; roughly 41% were seen once. The data were taken from a study of T cell repertoires in cytomegalovirus infection. Study-wide background: Use of recently identified HLA-C-restricted and well-studied HLA-B-restricted CMV epitopes was part of the study. CMV infection together with matching HLA type was indicated by public TCR beta signatures. Study-level results: Clonotype analysis showed dominance of the ex vivo response by HLA-C-restricted CMV-specific TCR beta clonotypes.

The receptor was derived from a human donor in good health (CMV status not recorded). Some clones in this sample may be carry-over from other donors' samples. Source: CD8+ T cells from cultured PBMCs, taken from culture after CMV antigen stimulation.

In DNA form, the CDR3 reads TGTGCCAGCACTCGCTTTAGACAGCCTGGCACAGATACGCAGTATTTT. Its protein product is CASTRFRQPGTDTQYF. This chain joins TRBV7-8 and TRBJ2-3, with a possible D match to TRBD1 (5 bases). Germline assignment: CDR1 SGHVS and CDR2 FQNEAQ. V dropped 7 bases and J dropped 1 base, with 18 bases sitting between them. The CDR3 is 16 amino acids.